Listed here is a single T cell receptor (beta chain). V dropped 3 bases and J dropped 3 bases, with 9 bases sitting between them. The CDR3 is made up of 14 amino acids. The germline V gene encodes CDR1 KGHDR and CDR2 SFDVKD. The sample is drawn from a study of control samples from healthy donors and cancer patients. Assay used: immunoSEQ multiplex PCR; TCRdb lists only in-frame clones, some missing. The sample shows roughly 120,000 clones, approximately 89% of them seen only once. Sequencing was performed on blood. The chain combines TRBV24-1 with TRBJ2-3; possibly TRBD1 for D (6 bases). This sequence was found in a man aged 35-49 years in good health. The CDR3 loop is CATSDTGWTDTQYF. Written as DNA, the CDR3 is TGTGCCACCAGTGATACAGGGTGGACAGATACGCAGTATTTT.